This is a list of T cell receptor beta chains from one sample in a study of blood T cell repertoires in COVID-19. TCRdb keeps only in-frame clones here, not all; method: immunoSEQ multiplex PCR. The sample has about 220,000 clones, 70% to 90% seen once; the top ten hold roughly 13%. Sequenced input: peripheral blood. The origin of the receptors is a human donor in a cohort sampled during active COVID-19. The CDR3 runs from the conserved cysteine through the conserved F or W. A D gene is named only where the DNA matches it firmly. The size field is filled for only some rows; it gives once, few, many or a size class.

CDR3	DNA	D	V	size	J
CASSAVAGGSEQYF	TGTGCCAGCAGCGCCGTGGCGGGAGGGAGCGAGCAGTACTTC	TRBD2	TRBV7-2	NA	TRBJ2-7
CASSQDSSSGWNEQFF	TGCGCCAGCAGCCAAGATAGTTCTAGCGGGTGGAATGAGCAGTTCTTC	TRBD2	TRBV4-3	NA	TRBJ2-1
CASSEQGQVPSTEAFF	TGTGCCAGCAGTGAACAGGGACAGGTCCCCTCAACTGAAGCTTTCTTT	TRBD1	TRBV6-1	once	TRBJ1-1
CASSSFRGTSGKETQYF	TGTGCCAGCAGTTCGTTCAGGGGGACTAGCGGGAAAGAGACCCAGTACTTC	TRBD2	TRBV28	few	TRBJ2-5
CASSPERGLNEQFF	TGTGCCAGCTCACCCGAGCGGGGGTTGAATGAGCAGTTCTTC	TRBD2	TRBV18	NA	TRBJ2-1
CASSWLSGGNTGELFF	TGTGCCAGCAGCTGGTTGAGCGGGGGAAACACCGGGGAGCTGTTTTTT	TRBD2	TRBV3-1/TRBV3-2	NA	TRBJ2-2
CASGGSRVTF	TGTGCCAGCGGGGGCTCTAGGGTCACCTTC	NA	TRBV9	NA	TRBJ1-2
CASSQTPGVQETQYF	TGCGCCAGCAGCCAAACTCCGGGGGTCCAAGAGACCCAGTACTTC	NA	TRBV5-1	NA	TRBJ2-5
CASSVALINEQFF	TGTGCCAGCAGCGTAGCACTAATCAATGAGCAGTTCTTC	NA	TRBV9	NA	TRBJ2-1
CATSDPGQGRGETQYF	TGTGCCACCAGTGATCCCGGACAGGGGCGGGGGGAGACCCAGTACTTC	TRBD1	TRBV24-1	NA	TRBJ2-5
CASSPGGLNIQYF	TGTGCCAGCTCACCCGGAGGATTGAACATTCAGTACTTC	NA	TRBV18	once	TRBJ2-4
CASSHETGRANEKLFF	TGTGCCAGCAGCCACGAAACAGGGAGGGCTAATGAAAAACTGTTTTTT	NA	TRBV3-1/TRBV3-2	NA	TRBJ1-4
CASSPGTHTYEQYF	TGCGCCAGCAGCCCGGGGACTCACACCTACGAGCAGTACTTC	NA	TRBV5-1	NA	TRBJ2-7
CASSPDRGTEAFF	TGTGCCAGCAGCCCTGACAGGGGAACTGAAGCTTTCTTT	TRBD1	TRBV12-3/TRBV12-4	NA	TRBJ1-1
CASSLRPERGPYNEQFF	TGTGCCAGCAGCTTAAGGCCCGAGCGGGGGCCCTACAATGAGCAGTTCTTC	TRBD2	TRBV7-6	NA	TRBJ2-1